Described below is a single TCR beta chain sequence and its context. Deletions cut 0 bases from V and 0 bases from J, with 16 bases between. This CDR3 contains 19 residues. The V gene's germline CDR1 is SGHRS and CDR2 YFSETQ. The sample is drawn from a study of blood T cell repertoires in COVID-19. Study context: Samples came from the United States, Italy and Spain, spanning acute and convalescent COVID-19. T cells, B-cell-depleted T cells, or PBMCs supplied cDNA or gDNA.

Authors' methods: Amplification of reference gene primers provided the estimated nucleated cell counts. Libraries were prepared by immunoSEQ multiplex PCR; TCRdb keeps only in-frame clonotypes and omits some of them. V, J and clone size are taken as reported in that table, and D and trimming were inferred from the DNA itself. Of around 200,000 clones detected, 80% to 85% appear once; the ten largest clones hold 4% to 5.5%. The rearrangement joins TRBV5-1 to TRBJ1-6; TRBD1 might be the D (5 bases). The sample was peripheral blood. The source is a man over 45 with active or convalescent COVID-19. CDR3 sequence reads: CASSLDDRPGSSYNSPLHF. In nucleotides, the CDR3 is TGCGCCAGCAGCTTGGATGACAGACCAGGAAGCTCCTATAATTCACCCCTCCACTTT. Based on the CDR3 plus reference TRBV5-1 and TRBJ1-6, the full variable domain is KAGVTQTPRYLIKTRGQQVTLSCSPISGHRSVSWYQQTPGQGLQFLFEYFSETQRNKGNFPGRFSGRQFSNSRSEMNVSTLELGDSALYLCASSLDDRPGSSYNSPLHFGNGTRLTVT.